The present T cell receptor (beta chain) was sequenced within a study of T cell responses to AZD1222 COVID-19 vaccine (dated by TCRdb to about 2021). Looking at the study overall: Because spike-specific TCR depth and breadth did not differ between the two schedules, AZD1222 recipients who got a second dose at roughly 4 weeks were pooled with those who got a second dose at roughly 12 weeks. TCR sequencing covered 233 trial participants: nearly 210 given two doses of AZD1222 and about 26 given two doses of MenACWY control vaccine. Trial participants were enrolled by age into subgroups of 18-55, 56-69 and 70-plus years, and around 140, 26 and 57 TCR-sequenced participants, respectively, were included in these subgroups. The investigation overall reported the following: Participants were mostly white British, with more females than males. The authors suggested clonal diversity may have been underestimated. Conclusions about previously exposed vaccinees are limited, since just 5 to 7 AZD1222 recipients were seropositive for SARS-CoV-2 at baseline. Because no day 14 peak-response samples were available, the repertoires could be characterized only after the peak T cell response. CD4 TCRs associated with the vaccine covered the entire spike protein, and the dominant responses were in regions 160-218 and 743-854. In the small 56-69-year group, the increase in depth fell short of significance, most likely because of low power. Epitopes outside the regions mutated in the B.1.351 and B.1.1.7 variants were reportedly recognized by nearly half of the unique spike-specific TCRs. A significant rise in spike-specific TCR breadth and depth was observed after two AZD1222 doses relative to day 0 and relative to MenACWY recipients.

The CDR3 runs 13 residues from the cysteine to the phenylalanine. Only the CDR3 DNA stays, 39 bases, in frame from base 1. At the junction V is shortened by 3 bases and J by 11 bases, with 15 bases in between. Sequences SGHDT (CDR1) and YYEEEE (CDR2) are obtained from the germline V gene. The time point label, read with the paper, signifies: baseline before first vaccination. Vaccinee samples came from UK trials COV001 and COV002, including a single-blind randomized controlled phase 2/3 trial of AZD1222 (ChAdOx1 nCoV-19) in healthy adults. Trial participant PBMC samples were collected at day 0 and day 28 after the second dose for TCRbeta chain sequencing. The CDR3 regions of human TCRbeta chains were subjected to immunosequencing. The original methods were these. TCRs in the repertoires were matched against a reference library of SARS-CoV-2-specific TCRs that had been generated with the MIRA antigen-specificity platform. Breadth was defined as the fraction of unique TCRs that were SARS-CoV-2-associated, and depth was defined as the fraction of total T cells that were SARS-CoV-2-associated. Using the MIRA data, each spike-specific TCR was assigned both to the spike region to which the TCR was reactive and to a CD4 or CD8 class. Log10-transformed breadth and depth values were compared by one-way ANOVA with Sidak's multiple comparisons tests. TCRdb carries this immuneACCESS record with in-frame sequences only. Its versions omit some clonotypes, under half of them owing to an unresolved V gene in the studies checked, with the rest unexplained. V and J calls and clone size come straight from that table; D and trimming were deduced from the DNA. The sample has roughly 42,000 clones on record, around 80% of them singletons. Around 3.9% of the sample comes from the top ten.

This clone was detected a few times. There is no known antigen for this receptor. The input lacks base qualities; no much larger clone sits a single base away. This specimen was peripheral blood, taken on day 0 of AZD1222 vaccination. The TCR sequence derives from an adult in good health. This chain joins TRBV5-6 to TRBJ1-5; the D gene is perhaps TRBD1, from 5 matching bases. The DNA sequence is TGTGCCAGCAGCTCAGTAGGGAGGGGTACCCAGCATTTT. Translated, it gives CASSSVGRGTQHF. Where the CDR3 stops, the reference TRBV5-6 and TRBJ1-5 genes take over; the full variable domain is DAGVTQSPTHLIKTRGQQVTLRCSPKSGHDTVSWYQQALGQGPQFIFQYYEEEERQRGNFPDRFSGHQFPNYSSELNVNALLLGDSALYLCASSSVGRGTQHFGDGTRLSIL.